These 25 T cell receptor beta chains came from one sample sequenced in a study of control samples from healthy donors and cancer patients. Profiling relied on immunoSEQ multiplex PCR, and the TCRdb table lists in-frame clones only, not all of them. The sample holds 150,000 to 200,000 clones; 85% to 95% are singletons and the top ten take more than 1.1%. The sequencing input was blood. The receptor set was obtained from a man aged 18 to 29 in good health.

V is TRBV28 and J is TRBJ1-5, with D tentatively TRBD1 (6 bases). Germline CDR1 and CDR2: MDHEN and SYDVKM. The V gene lost 2 bases and the J gene lost 0 bases, with 14 bases spanning the gap. This CDR3 contains 17 residues. CDR3 DNA: TGTGCCAGCAGTTTAAGGATTGGACAGTATAGCAATCAGCCCCAGCATTTT. Protein: CASSLRIGQYSNQPQHF.

This chain joins TRBV2 and TRBJ2-2; 9 bases match TRBD1. Looked up from germline, CDR1 is SNHLY and CDR2 is FYNNEI. The CDR3 spans 14 residues. Unmatched junction bases numbered 5, after V lost 5 bases and J lost 7 bases. CDR3 sequence: CASSTGTGYGELFF. CDR3 in DNA: TGTGCCAGCAGTACCGGGACAGGGTACGGGGAGCTGTTTTTT.

This chain joins TRBV18 and TRBJ2-7; 8 bases agree with TRBD1. The ends lost 3 bases at V and 6 bases at J; junction bases unmatched: 13. The CDR3 has 16 amino acids. Germline lookup yields CDR1 KGHSH and CDR2 LQKENI. CDR3 loop: CASSPYTGQGLGEQYF. DNA of the CDR3: TGTGCCAGCTCACCCTATACAGGACAGGGTCTTGGCGAGCAGTACTTC.

The chain links TRBV27 to TRBJ2-1; 11 bases are shared with TRBD2. In germline, CDR1 is MNHEY, CDR2 SMNVEV (reference sequence). This CDR3 region has 16 residues. The junction had 12 bases not matched to a gene; V was cut back by 5 bases and J by 9 bases. The chain's CDR3 is CASSHPTSGGLGEQFF. Written as DNA, the CDR3 is TGTGCCAGCAGTCACCCCACTAGCGGGGGATTAGGTGAGCAGTTCTTC.

The V gene is TRBV7-3, the J gene TRBJ2-3; TRBD1 might be the D (6 bases). Germline V gene lookup returns CDR1 SGHTA and CDR2 FQGTGA. The CDR3 is 15 amino acids. Trimming took off 4 bases at V and 0 bases at J, with 11 bases between the two ends. CDR3 nucleotide sequence: TGTGCCAGCAGCTCACAGGGATTAAGCACAGATACGCAGTATTTT. Encoded protein: CASSSQGLSTDTQYF.

In nucleotides, the CDR3 is TGTGCCAGCAGCCCGGGGGGGGACAGGGCCCTAAACTATGGCTACACCTTC. Its protein is CASSPGGDRALNYGYTF. This chain connects TRBV13 to TRBJ1-2; 9 bases match TRBD1. Germline-derived CDR1 and CDR2 are PRHDT and FYEKMQ (reference sequence). J gave up 2 bases and V 5 bases, and 12 bases lay outside the gene matches. The CDR3 is 17 amino acids. Together with reference TRBV13 and TRBJ1-2, the CDR3 gives the full variable domain: AAGVIQSPRHLIKEKRETATLKCYPIPRHDTVYWYQQGPGQDPQFLISFYEKMQSDKGSIPDRFSAQQFSDYHSELNMSSLELGDSALYFCASSPGGDRALNYGYTFGSGTRLTVV.

The chain uses TRBV9 and TRBJ1-2; tentative D call: TRBD1 (5 bases). V gave up 4 bases and J gave up 4 bases, with 14 bases separating them. This CDR3 has 14 amino acids. Germline-derived CDR1 and CDR2 are SGDLS and YYNGEE. This CDR3 is CASSHGQGGYGYTF. CDR3 DNA sequence: TGTGCCAGCAGCCATGGGCAGGGCGGCTATGGCTACACCTTC.

This clone was seen a handful of times. This chain uses TRBV6-5 with TRBJ1-1; the match to TRBD1 covers 10 bases. The germline V gene encodes CDR1 MNHEY and CDR2 SVGAGI. After removal of 5 bases from V and 0 bases from J, the junction contained 3 bases not matched to a gene. This CDR3 contains 15 residues. CDR3 sequence reads: CASSIGQGVNTEAFF. CDR3 coding DNA: TGTGCCAGCAGTATAGGACAGGGGGTGAACACTGAAGCTTTCTTT.

The chain joins TRBV27 to TRBJ2-7; 9 positions agree with TRBD1. The CDR3 consists of 17 residues. In germline, CDR1 is MNHEY, CDR2 SMNVEV (reference sequence). The J segment lost 4 bases and the V segment lost 3 bases, leaving 13 bases of the junction unmatched. The CDR3 loop is CASSFLGGGQGVYEQYF. The DNA of the CDR3 is TGTGCCAGCAGTTTCTTGGGGGGGGGACAGGGAGTATACGAGCAGTACTTC.

The chain couples TRBV7-2 to TRBJ2-1, with TRBD2 matching 8 bases. V was pared by 7 bases and J by 0 bases, with 8 bases of the junction left unmatched. The CDR3 is 16 amino acids. Germline V gene data show CDR1 as SGHTA and CDR2 as FQGNSA. The CDR3 sequence: CASTSGGGSSYNEQFF. The CDR3 DNA is TGTGCCAGCACCTCCGGGGGGGGGAGCTCCTACAATGAGCAGTTCTTC.

V usage is TRBV5-6 and J usage is TRBJ1-5, with D possibly being TRBD1 (6 bases). The V end lost 3 bases, the J end lost 4 bases, and 17 bases lay between the germline ends. Germline-derived CDR1 and CDR2 are SGHDT and YYEEEE. The CDR3 is made up of 16 amino acids. CDR3 nucleotides: TGTGCCAGCAGCTCAACAGGGTTCGGGTTTAATCAGCCCCAGCATTTT. This codes for CASSSTGFGFNQPQHF.

V usage is TRBV28 and J usage is TRBJ2-1, with TRBD1 matching over 7 bases. The CDR3 has 16 amino acids. In germline, CDR1 is MDHEN, CDR2 SYDVKM. The V segment lost 2 bases and the J segment 7 bases; nucleotides outside the gene matches: 11. CDR3 loop: CASSLKTGKVINEQFF. The CDR3 DNA is TGTGCCAGCAGTTTAAAGACAGGGAAAGTTATAAATGAGCAGTTCTTC.

The rearrangement links TRBV2 to TRBJ1-4; D possibly corresponds to TRBD1 (5 bases). Germline CDR1 reads SNHLY; CDR2 reads FYNNEI. The CDR3 sequence is 15 residues long. V was cut by 8 bases and J by 8 bases, with 21 bases left in between. CDR3 amino acids: CASSMWGLGGEKLFF. CDR3 coding DNA: TGTGCCAGCTCGATGTGGGGACTGGGAGGCGAAAAACTGTTTTTT. The variable domain in full, with the rest retrieved from reference TRBV2 and TRBJ1-4, is EPEVTQTPSHQVTQMGQEVILRCVPISNHLYFYWYRQILGQKVEFLVSFYNNEISEKSEIFDDQFSVERPDGSNFTLKIRSTKLEDSAMYFCASSMWGLGGEKLFFGSGTQLSVL.

The chain carries TRBV6-2 or TRBV6-3 and TRBJ2-3; 7 nucleotides agree with TRBD2. This CDR3 is 15 amino acids long. Germline V gene data show CDR1 as MNHEY and CDR2 as SVGEGT. V was pared by 6 bases and J by 0 bases, with 6 bases of the junction left unmatched. CDR3 DNA sequence: TGTGCCAGCAGCTCACTAGCGCCTAGCACAGATACGCAGTATTTT. It is translated as CASSSLAPSTDTQYF.

The genes are TRBV14 and TRBJ1-2; D unresolved. There are 16 residues in the CDR3. Deletions cut 2 bases from V and 3 bases from J, with 16 bases between. Germline CDR1 is SGHDN and CDR2 is FVKESK. CDR3 protein: CASSQLRNPHDYGYTF. In nucleotides, the CDR3 is TGTGCCAGCAGCCAATTACGGAACCCACATGACTATGGCTACACCTTC.

The chain uses TRBV29-1 and TRBJ1-2, with 9 bases fitting TRBD1. Germline V CDR1 and CDR2: SQVTM, ANQGSEA. The CDR3 has 14 amino acids. The J segment lost 8 bases and the V segment lost 3 bases, leaving 10 bases of the junction unmatched. As DNA, the CDR3 is TGCAGCGTTGATCCTTGGGACAGGGTTGGCGGCTACACCTTC. This sequence encodes CSVDPWDRVGGYTF.

This sequence joins TRBV6-5 and TRBJ2-5; D is ambiguous. The CDR3 is 16 amino acids. The germline V and J ends were trimmed by 2 bases and 2 bases, with 15 bases remaining between them. Per germline, CDR1 MNHEY and CDR2 SVGAGI. DNA for the CDR3: TGTGCCAGCAGTTACAGACAACAGTTTCTTCAAGAGACCCAGTACTTC. It encodes CASSYRQQFLQETQYF.

The chain carries TRBV10-3 and TRBJ2-3; the match to TRBD1 covers 10 bases. This CDR3 is built from 15 residues. CDR1 is ENHRY, CDR2 SYGVKD, per germline. J was trimmed by 6 bases and V by 8 bases; bases with no gene match: 11. CDR3 protein: CAIGGTGDRGDTQYF. CDR3 DNA sequence: TGTGCCATCGGAGGGACAGGGGATCGAGGGGATACGCAGTATTTT.

A few counts support this clone. J is TRBJ1-5 and V is TRBV6-1, with unresolved D. Germline CDR1 MNHNS, CDR2 SASEGT. V was clipped by 3 bases and J by 1 base, with 4 bases between them. The CDR3 totals 13 residues. The CDR3 loop reads CASSDESNQPQHF. CDR3 bases: TGTGCCAGCAGTGATGAGAGCAATCAGCCCCAGCATTTT.

V and J are TRBV18 and TRBJ1-1; possible D gene TRBD1, 6 bases. The germline V gene encodes CDR1 KGHSH and CDR2 LQKENI. V was shortened by 3 bases and J by 7 bases, with 24 bases between the two germline ends. CDR3 length equals 17 residues. The CDR3 DNA reads as TGTGCCAGCTCACCGTTCCAGCCCCAGGGGATTGAGGATGAAGCTTTCTTT. It is translated as CASSPFQPQGIEDEAFF.

The chain employs TRBV3-1 (or the pseudogene TRBV3-2) and TRBJ2-4; no clear D gene. Germline V lookup: CDR1 LGHDT, CDR2 YNNKEL (reference sequence). The CDR3 loop spans 15 amino acids. V shed 4 bases and J shed 3 bases, with 13 bases lying between them. The CDR3 region has the DNA TGTGCCAGCAGCCCCCTCCACGACGGCAAAAACATTCAGTACTTC. Protein sequence: CASSPLHDGKNIQYF.

This chain links TRBV2 with TRBJ2-7; possibly TRBD1 for D (6 bases). The CDR3 is 17 amino acids. V shed 6 bases and J shed 2 bases, with 23 bases lying between them. CDR1 is SNHLY and CDR2 is FYNNEI in the germline V gene. CDR3 residues: CASSGIYTGLSAYEQYF. The CDR3 bases are TGTGCCAGCAGCGGGATATACACAGGGTTAAGCGCCTACGAGCAGTACTTC.

The genes are TRBV6-5 and TRBJ1-6; a possible D gene is TRBD1 (6 bases). Trimming removed 2 bases at V and 6 bases at J, with 8 bases between. This CDR3 is 14 amino acids long. Germline CDR1 reads MNHEY; CDR2 reads SVGAGI. The CDR3 loop is CASSYRGANSPLHF. DNA for the CDR3: TGTGCCAGCAGTTACAGGGGGGCTAATTCACCCCTCCACTTT.

The genes are TRBV18 and TRBJ1-1; no reliable D call. This CDR3 spans 14 amino acids. V lost 3 bases, J lost 3 bases, and 11 bases lay in between. The germline V gene has CDR1 KGHSH and CDR2 LQKENI. CDR3 coding DNA: TGTGCCAGCTCACCGACCCCGTTTGACACTGAAGCTTTCTTT. It yields the protein CASSPTPFDTEAFF.

The table lists this clone with a count of one. The V and J genes are TRBV7-2 and TRBJ2-1; D is perhaps TRBD1 (5 bases). CDR3 length: 12 amino acids. V dropped 2 bases and J dropped 8 bases, with 7 bases sitting between them. CDR1 and CDR2 (germline): SGHTA, FQGNSA. The CDR3 loop is CASSLWGYEQFF. Written as DNA, the CDR3 is TGTGCCAGCAGCTTATGGGGCTATGAGCAGTTCTTC.